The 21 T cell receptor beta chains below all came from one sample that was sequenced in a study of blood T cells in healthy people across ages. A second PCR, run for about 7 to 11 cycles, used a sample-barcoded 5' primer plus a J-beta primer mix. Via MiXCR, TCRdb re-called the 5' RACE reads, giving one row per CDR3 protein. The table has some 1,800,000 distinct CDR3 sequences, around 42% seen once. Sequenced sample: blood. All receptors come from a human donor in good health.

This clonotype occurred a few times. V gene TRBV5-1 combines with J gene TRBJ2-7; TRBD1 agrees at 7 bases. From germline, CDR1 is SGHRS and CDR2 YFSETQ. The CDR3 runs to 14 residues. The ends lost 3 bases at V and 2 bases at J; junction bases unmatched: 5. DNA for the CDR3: TGCGCCAGCAGCTGGTCGGGACAGACCTACGAGCAGTACTTC. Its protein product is CASSWSGQTYEQYF.

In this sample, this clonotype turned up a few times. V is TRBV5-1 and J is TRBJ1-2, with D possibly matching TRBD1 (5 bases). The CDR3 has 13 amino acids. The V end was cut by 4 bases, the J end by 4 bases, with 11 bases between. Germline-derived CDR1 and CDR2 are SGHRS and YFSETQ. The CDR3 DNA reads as TGCGCCAGCAGCGACCGGGACTTCTATGGCTACACCTTC. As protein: CASSDRDFYGYTF.

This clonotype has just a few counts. CDR3 residues: CSVGALGQKNTEAFF. The CDR3 nucleotides are TGCAGCGTGGGGGCATTAGGTCAGAAGAACACTGAAGCTTTCTTT. V and J are TRBV29-1 and TRBJ1-1; perhaps TRBD1 as D (6 bases). Germline loops: CDR1 SQVTM, CDR2 ANQGSEA. V was shortened by 6 bases and J by 1 base, with 18 bases between the two germline ends. The CDR3 has 15 residues.

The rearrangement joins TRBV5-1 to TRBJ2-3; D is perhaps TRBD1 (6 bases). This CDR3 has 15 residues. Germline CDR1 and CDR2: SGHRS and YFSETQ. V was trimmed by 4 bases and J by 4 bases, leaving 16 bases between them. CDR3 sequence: CASSPGSRTADTQYF. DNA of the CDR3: TGCGCCAGCAGCCCCGGATCGAGGACAGCAGATACGCAGTATTTT.

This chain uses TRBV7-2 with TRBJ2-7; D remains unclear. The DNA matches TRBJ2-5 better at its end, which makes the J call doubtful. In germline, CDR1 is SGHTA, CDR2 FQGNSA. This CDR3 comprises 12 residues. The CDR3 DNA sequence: TGTGCCAGCAGCTTACTCGTCAAGACCCAGTACTTC. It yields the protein CASSLLVKTQYF.

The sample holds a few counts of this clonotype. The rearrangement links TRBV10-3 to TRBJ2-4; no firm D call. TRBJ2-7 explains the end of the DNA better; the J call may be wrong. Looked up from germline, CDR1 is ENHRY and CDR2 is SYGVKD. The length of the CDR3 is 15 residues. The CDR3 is CAISESKVRRDEQYF. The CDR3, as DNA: TGTGCCATCAGTGAGTCGAAGGTTAGACGGGACGAGCAGTACTTC.

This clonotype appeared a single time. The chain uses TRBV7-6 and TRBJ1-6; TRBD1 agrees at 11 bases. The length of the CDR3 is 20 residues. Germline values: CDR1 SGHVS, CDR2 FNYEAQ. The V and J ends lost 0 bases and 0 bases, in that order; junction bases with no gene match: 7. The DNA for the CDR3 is TGTGCCAGCAGCTTAGCCTGGACAGGGGGCTCCAGCTCCTATAATTCACCCCTCCACTTT. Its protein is CASSLAWTGGSSSYNSPLHF.

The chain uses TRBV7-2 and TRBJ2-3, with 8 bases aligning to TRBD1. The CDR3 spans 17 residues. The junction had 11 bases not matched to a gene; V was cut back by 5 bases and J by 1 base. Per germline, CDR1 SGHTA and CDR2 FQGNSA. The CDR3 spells CASSPSRTGFGTDTQYF. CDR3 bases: TGTGCCAGCAGCCCGTCCAGGACAGGGTTTGGCACAGATACGCAGTATTTT.

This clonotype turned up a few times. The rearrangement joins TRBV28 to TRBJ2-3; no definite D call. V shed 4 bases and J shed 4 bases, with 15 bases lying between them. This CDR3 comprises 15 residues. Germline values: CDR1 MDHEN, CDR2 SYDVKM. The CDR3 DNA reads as TGTGCCAGCAGTTCCCCCTTGTTTGGCGCAGATACGCAGTATTTT. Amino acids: CASSSPLFGADTQYF.

The CDR3 nucleotides read TGTGCCAGCAGCTCCGCTAGCGAAAGCACAGATACGCAGTATTTT. Protein sequence: CASSSASESTDTQYF. The V call is TRBV7-2, the J call TRBJ2-3; possibly TRBD2 for D (6 bases). CDR1 and CDR2 (germline): SGHTA, FQGNSA. The CDR3 has 15 residues. V dropped 4 bases and J dropped 0 bases, with 11 bases sitting between them.

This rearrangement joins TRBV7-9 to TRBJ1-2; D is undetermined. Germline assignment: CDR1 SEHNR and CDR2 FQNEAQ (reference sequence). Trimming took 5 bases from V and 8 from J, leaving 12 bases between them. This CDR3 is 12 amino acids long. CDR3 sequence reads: CASSTELSGYTF. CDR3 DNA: TGTGCCAGCAGCACAGAATTATCGGGCTACACCTTC.

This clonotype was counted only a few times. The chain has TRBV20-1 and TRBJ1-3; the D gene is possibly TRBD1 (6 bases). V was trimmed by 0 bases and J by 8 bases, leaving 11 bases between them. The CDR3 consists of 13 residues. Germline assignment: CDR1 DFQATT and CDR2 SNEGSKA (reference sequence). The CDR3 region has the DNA TGCAGTGCTAGAGATGGGGGGGGGCACACCATATATTTT. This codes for CSARDGGGHTIYF.

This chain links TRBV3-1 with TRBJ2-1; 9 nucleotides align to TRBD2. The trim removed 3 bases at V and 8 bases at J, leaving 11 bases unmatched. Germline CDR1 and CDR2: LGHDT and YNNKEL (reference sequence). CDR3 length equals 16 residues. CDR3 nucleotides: TGTGCCAGCAGCCAGGACGCACTAGCGGGTTTTGATGAGCAGTTCTTC. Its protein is CASSQDALAGFDEQFF.

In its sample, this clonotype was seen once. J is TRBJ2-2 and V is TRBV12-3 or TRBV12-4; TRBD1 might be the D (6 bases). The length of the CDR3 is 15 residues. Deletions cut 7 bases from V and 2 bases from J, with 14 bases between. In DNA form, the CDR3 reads TGTGCCAGCATTCCAGGGGTCCCTAACACCGGGGAGCTGTTTTTT. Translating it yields CASIPGVPNTGELFF.

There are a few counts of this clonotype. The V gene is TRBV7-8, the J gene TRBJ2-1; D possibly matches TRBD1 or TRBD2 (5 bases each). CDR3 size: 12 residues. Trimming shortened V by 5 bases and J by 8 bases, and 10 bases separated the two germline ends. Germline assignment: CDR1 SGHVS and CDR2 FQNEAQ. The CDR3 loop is CASSPPGHEQFF. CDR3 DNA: TGTGCCAGCAGCCCCCCGGGGCATGAGCAGTTCTTC.

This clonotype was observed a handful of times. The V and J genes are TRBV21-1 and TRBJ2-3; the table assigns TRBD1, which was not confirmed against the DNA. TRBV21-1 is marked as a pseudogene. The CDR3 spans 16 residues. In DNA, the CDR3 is TGTGCCAGCAGCTCCCGGATTTTGACTAGCACAGATACGCAGTATTTT. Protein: CASSSRILTSTDTQYF.

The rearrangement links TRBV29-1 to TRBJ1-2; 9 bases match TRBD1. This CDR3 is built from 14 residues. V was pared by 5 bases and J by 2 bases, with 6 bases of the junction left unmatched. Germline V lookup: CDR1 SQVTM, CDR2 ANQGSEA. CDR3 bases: TGCAGCGTTAGGTGGACAGGGGTGAACTATGGCTACACCTTC. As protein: CSVRWTGVNYGYTF.

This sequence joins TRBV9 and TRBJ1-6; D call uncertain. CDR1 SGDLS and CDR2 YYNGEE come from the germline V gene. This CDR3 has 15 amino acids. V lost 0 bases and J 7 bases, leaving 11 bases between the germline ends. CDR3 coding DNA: TGTGCCAGCAGCGTAGTTGGCGTTAACAATTCACCCCTCCACTTT. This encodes CASSVVGVNNSPLHF.

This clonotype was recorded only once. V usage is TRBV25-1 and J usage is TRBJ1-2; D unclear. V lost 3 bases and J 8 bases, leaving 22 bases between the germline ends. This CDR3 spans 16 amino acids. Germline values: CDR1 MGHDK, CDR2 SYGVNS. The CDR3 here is CASSDPSGYHPSGYTF. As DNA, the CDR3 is TGTGCCAGCAGTGACCCCTCTGGGTATCACCCAAGCGGCTACACCTTC.

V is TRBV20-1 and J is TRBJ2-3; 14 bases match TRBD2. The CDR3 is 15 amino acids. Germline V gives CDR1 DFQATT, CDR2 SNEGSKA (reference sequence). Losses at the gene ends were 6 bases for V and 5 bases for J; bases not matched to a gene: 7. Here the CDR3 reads CSATPGTSGGDTQYF. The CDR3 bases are TGCAGTGCGACCCCAGGGACTAGCGGGGGAGATACGCAGTATTTT.

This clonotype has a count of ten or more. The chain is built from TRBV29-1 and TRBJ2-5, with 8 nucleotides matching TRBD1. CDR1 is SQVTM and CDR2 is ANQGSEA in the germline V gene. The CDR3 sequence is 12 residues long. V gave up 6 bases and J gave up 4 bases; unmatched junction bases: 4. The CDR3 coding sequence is TGCAGCGTCCGGACAGGGCGAGAGACCCAGTACTTC. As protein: CSVRTGRETQYF.